The TCR beta chain described here comes from a study of immune cell composition in non-small cell lung cancer. The study, taken as a whole, reports: Lung adenocarcinomas had lower top 10 clone scores and clonality than squamous tumours.

This clone appeared a few times. Its antigen is unidentified. The CDR3 totals 15 residues. Germline V CDR1 and CDR2: SGHRS, YFSETQ. J gave up 7 bases and V 6 bases, and 12 bases lay outside the gene matches. TCRdb's copy holds only in-frame clones and misses some; the assay was immunoSEQ multiplex PCR. The repertoire holds some 13,000 clones, with about 70% as singletons. This chain connects TRBV5-1 to TRBJ2-1; TRBD1 matches at 8 bases. This TCR was sampled from a human donor with non-small cell lung cancer. Sequencing was performed on lung tumor tissue. CDR3 in DNA: TGCGCCAGCATCTTAGGACAGGGAGTTGGAAATGAGCAGTTCTTC. It codes for CASILGQGVGNEQFF.